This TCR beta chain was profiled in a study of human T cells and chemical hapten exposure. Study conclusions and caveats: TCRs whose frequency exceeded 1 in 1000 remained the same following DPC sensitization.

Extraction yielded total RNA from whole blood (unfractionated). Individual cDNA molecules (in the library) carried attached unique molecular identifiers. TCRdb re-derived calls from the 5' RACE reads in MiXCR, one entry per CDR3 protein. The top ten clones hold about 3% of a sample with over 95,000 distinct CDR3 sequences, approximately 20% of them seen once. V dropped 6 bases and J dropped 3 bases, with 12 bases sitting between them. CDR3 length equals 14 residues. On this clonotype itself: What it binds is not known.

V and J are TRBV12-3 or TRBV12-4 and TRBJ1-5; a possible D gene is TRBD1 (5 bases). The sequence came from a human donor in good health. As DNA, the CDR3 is TGTGCCAGCAGCCTAGGACAAGTCAATCAGCCCCAGCATTTT. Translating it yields CASSLGQVNQPQHF.